This is a list of T cell receptor beta chains from one sample in a study of blood T cell repertoires in COVID-19. Using immunoSEQ multiplex PCR, the repertoire was profiled, and TCRdb retains in-frame clones only, with some absent. Of approximately 480,000 clones in the sample, approximately 92% were seen once. The material sequenced was peripheral blood. These receptors all stem from a man aged 18 to 30 with COVID-19, enrolled during active disease. The CDR3 runs from the conserved cysteine through the conserved F or W. Fields, in order: J gene, clone size, V gene, D gene, CDR3 protein, CDR3 DNA. A D gene is named only where the DNA matches it firmly. Expanded clones get a size class; other rows say once, few or many, or leave the size out.

>TRBJ1-2|-|TRBV18|TRBD1
CASSPLDRGIHGYTF
TGTGCCAGCTCACCACTCGACAGGGGGATCCATGGCTACACCTTC
>TRBJ2-1|few|TRBV5-1|-
CASSLGSSYNEQFF
TGCGCCAGCAGCTTGGGGAGCTCCTACAATGAGCAGTTCTTC
>TRBJ2-7|-|TRBV5-5|TRBD1
CASSRDRGHLEQYF
TGTGCCAGCAGCCGGGACAGGGGGCATCTCGAGCAGTACTTC
>TRBJ2-5|-|TRBV7-6|-
CASSHQETQYF
TGTGCCAGCAGCCATCAAGAGACCCAGTACTTC
>TRBJ1-6|-|TRBV3-1/TRBV3-2|TRBD1
CASSQTTGSYSPLHF
TGTGCCAGCAGCCAGACGACAGGGTCGTATTCACCCCTCCACTTT
>TRBJ2-3|-|TRBV12-3/TRBV12-4|TRBD2
CASRLAGADTQYF
TGTGCCAGCAGACTAGCGGGAGCAGATACGCAGTATTTT
>TRBJ1-6|once|TRBV6-1|-
CASSEGLNSPLHF
TGTGCCAGCAGTGAAGGGCTTAATTCACCCCTCCACTTT
>TRBJ2-1|-|TRBV27|TRBD2
CASSLSSSGYNEQFF
TGTGCCAGCAGTTTATCGTCTAGCGGCTACAATGAGCAGTTCTTC
>TRBJ1-2|-|TRBV6-2/TRBV6-3|TRBD1
CASSPPQGGYGYTF
TGTGCCAGCAGTCCCCCGCAGGGGGGATATGGCTACACCTTC
>TRBJ2-7|-|TRBV7-9|-
CASSFETGTYEQYF
TGTGCCAGCAGCTTCGAGACAGGAACCTACGAGCAGTACTTC
>TRBJ2-2|-|TRBV15|-
CATSRDVRGNTGELFF
TGTGCCACCAGCAGAGACGTGCGGGGTAACACCGGGGAGCTGTTTTTT
>TRBJ2-2|-|TRBV5-1|-
CASSLGSSVTGNTGELFF
TGCGCCAGCAGCTTGGGCTCGTCGGTGACAGGGAACACCGGGGAGCTGTTTTTT
>TRBJ2-1|-|TRBV5-8|TRBD1
CASSPGDRVGDNEQFF
TGTGCCAGCAGCCCGGGGGACAGGGTTGGGGACAATGAGCAGTTCTTC
>TRBJ1-1|-|TRBV5-6|TRBD1
CASGPRDRGRAEAFF
TGTGCCAGCGGACCTCGGGACAGGGGGCGAGCTGAAGCTTTCTTT
>TRBJ2-5|-|TRBV11-2|TRBD2
CASSGTNWETQYF
TGTGCCAGCAGCGGGACTAACTGGGAGACCCAGTACTTC
>TRBJ2-7|-|TRBV7-8|-
CASGPAQGRNEQYF
TGTGCCAGCGGACCTGCACAGGGCAGAAACGAGCAGTACTTC
>TRBJ2-3|-|TRBV28|-
CASSLGGTTDTQYF
TGTGCCAGCAGTTTAGGAGGTACGACAGATACGCAGTATTTT
>TRBJ1-1|few|TRBV6-5|-
CASRFRSGSEAFF
TGTGCCAGCAGATTCAGGTCTGGCAGTGAAGCTTTCTTT
>TRBJ2-1|-|TRBV21-1|-
CASPSPGGPHEQFF
TGTGCCAGCCCCTCTCCGGGAGGGCCCCATGAGCAGTTCTTC
>TRBJ2-3|-|TRBV5-1|TRBD1
CASSRGTGVTDTQYF
TGCGCCAGCAGCCGCGGGACAGGGGTCACAGATACGCAGTATTTT
>TRBJ2-1|once|TRBV7-2|TRBD2
CASRPPGLAGNEQFF
TGTGCCAGCAGACCACCGGGACTAGCGGGCAATGAGCAGTTCTTC
>TRBJ2-7|few|TRBV5-5|-
CASSLGGQLTYEQYF
TGTGCCAGCAGCTTAGGCGGACAGTTGACCTACGAGCAGTACTTC
>TRBJ1-5|-|TRBV19|-
CASSILSGGIQPQHF
TGTGCCAGTAGCATCCTTTCGGGGGGCATCCAGCCCCAGCATTTT
>TRBJ2-4|-|TRBV21-1|-
CASSKVGARENIQYF
TGTGCCAGCAGCAAAGTTGGGGCTAGGGAAAACATTCAGTACTTC